One sample yielded the 29 T cell receptor beta chains listed below, sequenced in a study of cytomegalovirus exposure and HLA in healthy donors. The primer mix had 60 Vbeta and 13 Jbeta primers. Profiling relied on immunoSEQ multiplex PCR, and the TCRdb table lists in-frame clones only, not all of them. The table has about 120,000 clones, around 78% seen once. Sequenced input: PBMCs. The receptors derive from a man in his late teens or twenties in good health and CMV-seropositive.

This chain uses TRBV6-6 with TRBJ2-2; D not certain. This CDR3 is 14 amino acids long. The germline V gene encodes CDR1 MNHNY and CDR2 SVGAGI (reference sequence). V lost 0 bases to trimming and J lost 4 bases, with 6 bases between them. CDR3 coding DNA: TGTGCCAGCAGTTACTCCTTATCCACCGGGGAGCTGTTTTTT. It yields the protein CASSYSLSTGELFF.

This clone occurred a few times. The chain joins TRBV5-6 to TRBJ2-7, with D perhaps TRBD1 (6 bases). Trimming left V 4 bases short and J 2 bases short, with 13 bases between. The germline gives CDR1 SGHDT, CDR2 YYEEEE. The CDR3 covers 14 residues. Here the CDR3 reads CASSALKGAYEQYF. The CDR3 bases are TGTGCCAGCAGCGCCCTCAAGGGGGCCTACGAGCAGTACTTC.

The chain couples TRBV10-2 to TRBJ2-3; TRBD2 might be the D (5 bases). The germline V gene has CDR1 WSHSY and CDR2 SAAADI. The CDR3 is made up of 18 amino acids. V dropped 2 bases and J dropped 0 bases, with 18 bases sitting between them. The CDR3 here is CASSERPLGVTSTDTQYF. The CDR3 bases are TGCGCCAGCAGTGAGCGGCCTCTCGGGGTTACTAGCACAGATACGCAGTATTTT.

The CDR3 loop is CASSEPNRGMGYTF. The CDR3 DNA reads as TGTGCCAGCAGTGAACCAAACAGGGGCATGGGCTACACCTTC. The rearrangement links TRBV6-1 to TRBJ1-2; 7 bases are a match to TRBD1. This CDR3 region has 14 residues. Germline V CDR1 and CDR2: MNHNS, SASEGT. V shed 2 bases and J 8 bases; nucleotides not matched to a gene: 8.

This clone was recorded once. This sequence joins TRBV6-1 and TRBJ2-5; maybe TRBD1 (5 bases). CDR1 and CDR2 from the germline V gene are MNHNS and SASEGT. This CDR3 is built from 14 residues. V dropped 5 bases and J dropped 5 bases, with 15 bases sitting between them. The CDR3 loop is CASSPWGGAETQYF. In nucleotides, the CDR3 is TGTGCCAGCAGTCCCTGGGGTGGGGCCGAGACCCAGTACTTC.

The chain has TRBV27 and TRBJ2-7, with TRBD2 matching over 11 bases. CDR1 MNHEY and CDR2 SMNVEV come from the germline V gene (reference sequence). There are 21 residues in the CDR3. J was trimmed by 3 bases and V by 0 bases; bases with no gene match: 19. The CDR3 reads CASSLSQPLPTYTSGGYEQYF. The CDR3 DNA sequence: TGTGCCAGCAGTTTATCCCAACCCCTCCCGACATATACTAGCGGGGGCTACGAGCAGTACTTC.

The chain carries TRBV18 and TRBJ2-7, with 8 bases aligning to TRBD1. Germline V gene lookup returns CDR1 KGHSH and CDR2 LQKENI. This CDR3 spans 15 amino acids. After removal of 2 bases from V and 7 bases from J, the junction contained 10 bases not matched to a gene. The CDR3, as DNA: TGTGCCAGCTCACCAAGCAGGCAGGGGGCGCGAGAGCAGTACTTC. Protein: CASSPSRQGAREQYF.

The CDR3 nucleotides are TGCGCCAGCGGACCAGGGGGTTCTAACTATGGCTACACCTTC. Its protein product is CASGPGGSNYGYTF. The V call is TRBV10-1, the J call TRBJ1-2, with 7 bases lining up with TRBD1. Trimming at V came to 8 bases and at J to 0 bases, leaving 6 bases not matched to a gene. The germline CDR1 and CDR2 sequences are WNHNN and SYGVQD (reference sequence). This CDR3 region has 14 residues.

The rearrangement uses TRBV5-1 and TRBJ2-7, with 7 bases fitting TRBD1. This CDR3 has 15 amino acids. Germline-derived CDR1 and CDR2 are SGHRS and YFSETQ. Trimming took 2 bases from V and 0 from J; bases not matched to a gene: 5. CDR3 residues: CASSFSGTDSYEQYF. CDR3 DNA sequence: TGCGCCAGCAGCTTCTCCGGGACAGACTCCTACGAGCAGTACTTC.

This CDR3 is CATETQGGNYGYTF. CDR3 bases: TGTGCCACCGAGACACAGGGTGGAAACTATGGCTACACCTTC. This rearrangement joins TRBV10-3 to TRBJ1-2, with D perhaps TRBD1 (6 bases). CDR3 length: 14 residues. The ends were cut back, 10 bases at V and 2 bases at J, with 17 bases in the middle. From germline, CDR1 is ENHRY and CDR2 SYGVKD.

The chain uses TRBV7-3 and TRBJ1-4; 9 positions match TRBD1. Germline CDR1 and CDR2: SGHTA and FQGTGA. Trimming removed 8 bases from V and 6 bases from J; junction bases left unmatched: 7. CDR3 length equals 14 residues. CDR3 coding DNA: TGTGCCAGCGCTCGCACAGGGGGCGATGAAAAACTGTTTTTT. It specifies CASARTGGDEKLFF.

The chain links TRBV5-1 to TRBJ2-1; 10 bases fit TRBD2. With V trimmed by 6 bases and J by 9 bases, 9 bases remained unmatched. Looked up from germline, CDR1 is SGHRS and CDR2 is YFSETQ. CDR3 size: 14 residues. CDR3 in DNA: TGCGCCAGCAAGCCCAGCGGGGGGGAAGGTGAGCAGTTCTTC. Translation: CASKPSGGEGEQFF. Complete variable domain (other parts from reference TRBV5-1 and TRBJ2-1): KAGVTQTPRYLIKTRGQQVTLSCSPISGHRSVSWYQQTPGQGLQFLFEYFSETQRNKGNFPGRFSGRQFSNSRSEMNVSTLELGDSALYLCASKPSGGEGEQFFGPGTRLTVL.

The V call is TRBV10-1, the J call TRBJ2-4, with 12 bases identical to TRBD1. The CDR3 is 15 residues long. V shed 4 bases, J shed 6 bases, and the junction held 4 bases outside the gene matches. Looked up from germline, CDR1 is WNHNN and CDR2 is SYGVQD (reference sequence). The CDR3 DNA sequence: TGCGCCAGCAGTGGGGACAGGGGGCATGGAAACATTCAGTACTTC. Residues: CASSGDRGHGNIQYF.

Worth noting for this clone: One junction end disagrees with the germline gene, perhaps due to a read error. The J gene is TRBJ1-5, the V gene TRBV19; D call uncertain. This CDR3 has 14 residues. Germline V gene sequence: CDR1 LNHDA, CDR2 SQIVND (reference sequence). The chain's CDR3 is CASNFLGSNQPQHF. The CDR3 DNA reads as TGTGCCAGTAATTTTTTAGGTAGCAATCAGCCTCAGCATTTT.

The chain joins TRBV18 to TRBJ2-4; perhaps TRBD1 as D (6 bases). Trimming left V 4 bases short and J 5 bases short, with 9 bases between. The CDR3 covers 13 residues. The germline V gene has CDR1 KGHSH and CDR2 LQKENI. The CDR3 nucleotides are TGTGCCAGCTCACACAGGGACGAAAACATTCAGTACTTC. As protein: CASSHRDENIQYF.

V usage is TRBV10-3 and J usage is TRBJ1-1; D unclear. CDR3 length: 14 residues. The V end was cut by 2 bases, the J end by 0 bases, with 7 bases between. Germline CDR1 and CDR2: ENHRY and SYGVKD. The CDR3 loop is CAISEQAMNTEAFF. CDR3 DNA: TGTGCCATCAGTGAGCAGGCTATGAACACTGAAGCTTTCTTT.

The rearrangement links TRBV10-3 to TRBJ2-6; tentative D call: TRBD2 (6 bases). The CDR3 is made up of 17 amino acids. CDR1 and CDR2 from the germline V gene are ENHRY and SYGVKD. V was pared by 7 bases and J by 0 bases, with 16 bases between. The CDR3 DNA sequence: TGTGCCATCACTGACACAGTCGGGGGCTCTGGGGCCAACGTCCTGACTTTC. Encoded protein: CAITDTVGGSGANVLTF.

The chain is built from TRBV10-3 and TRBJ2-7; possible D gene TRBD1, 5 bases. Germline CDR1 ENHRY, CDR2 SYGVKD. Trimming stripped 1 base from V and 3 bases from J, with 19 bases between. The CDR3 extends over 17 amino acids. The CDR3 nucleotides are TGTGCCATCAGTGAGTTGGACGGGTCTGTAGGGGACTACGAGCAGTACTTC. This sequence encodes CAISELDGSVGDYEQYF.

The chain has TRBV5-6 and TRBJ1-1, with D possibly matching TRBD1 (5 bases). V was shortened by 0 bases and J by 8 bases, with 11 bases between the two germline ends. This CDR3 is 13 amino acids long. Germline V CDR1 and CDR2: SGHDT, YYEEEE. Here the CDR3 reads CASSLGPGGEAFF. The CDR3 bases are TGTGCCAGCAGCTTGGGCCCCGGGGGGGAAGCTTTCTTT. The full variable domain, with the rest looked up from reference TRBV5-6 and TRBJ1-1, is DAGVTQSPTHLIKTRGQQVTLRCSPKSGHDTVSWYQQALGQGPQFIFQYYEEEERQRGNFPDRFSGHQFPNYSSELNVNALLLGDSALYLCASSLGPGGEAFFGQGTRLTVV.

The rearrangement links TRBV30 to TRBJ2-3, with 11 bases matching TRBD2. V lost 2 bases and J lost 4; bases outside the gene matches: 5. The germline CDR1 and CDR2 sequences are GTSNPN and SVGIG (reference sequence). The CDR3 totals 15 residues. The CDR3 sequence: CAWSHSGGASDTQYF. The CDR3, as DNA: TGTGCCTGGAGTCATAGCGGGGGGGCCTCAGATACGCAGTATTTT.

The chain couples TRBV12-5 to TRBJ1-6, with TRBD1 identical over 7 bases. Losses at the gene ends were 3 bases for V and 6 bases for J; bases not matched to a gene: 5. Germline CDR1 is LGHNT and CDR2 is FRNRAP. This CDR3 contains 15 residues. This CDR3 is CASGFGQAINSPLHF. CDR3 coding DNA: TGTGCTAGTGGTTTCGGACAGGCGATTAATTCACCCCTCCACTTT.

The V and J genes are TRBV4-1 and TRBJ2-5, with 8 bases matching TRBD2. CDR3 length equals 17 residues. Germline CDR1 is MGHRA and CDR2 is YSYEKL. The V and J ends lost 0 bases and 1 base, in that order; junction bases with no gene match: 7. CDR3 sequence: CASSQEGWSGGQETQYF. DNA for the CDR3: TGCGCCAGCAGCCAAGAGGGTTGGAGCGGGGGCCAAGAGACCCAGTACTTC.

Only one count was recorded for this clone. The rearrangement joins TRBV5-6 to TRBJ1-1; 8 nucleotides line up with TRBD1. This CDR3 region has 16 residues. CDR1 and CDR2 (germline): SGHDT, YYEEEE. J was trimmed by 0 bases and V by 1 base; bases with no gene match: 5. CDR3 region: CASSLRQGAMNTEAFF. Written as DNA, the CDR3 is TGTGCCAGCAGCTTGCGGCAGGGGGCCATGAACACTGAAGCTTTCTTT.

This chain joins TRBV2 and TRBJ2-5, with D possibly being TRBD1 (6 bases). The J call is in doubt because the DNA end fits TRBJ2-7 better. Germline assignment: CDR1 SNHLY and CDR2 FYNNEI. CDR3 length: 15 residues. The CDR3 coding sequence is TGTGCCAGCAGTGGAGCAGGGGATATCCCCTACGAGCAGTACTTC. Its protein is CASSGAGDIPYEQYF.

The rearrangement uses TRBV30 and TRBJ2-2; 9 bases map to TRBD1. Germline lookup yields CDR1 GTSNPN and CDR2 SVGIG (reference sequence). The V segment lost 0 bases and the J segment 0 bases; nucleotides outside the gene matches: 2. The CDR3 has 16 amino acids. The CDR3 region has the DNA TGTGCCTGGAGTGTCAACAGGGGGCCGAACACCGGGGAGCTGTTTTTT. Translated, it gives CAWSVNRGPNTGELFF.

The chain links TRBV9 to TRBJ2-3; TRBD2 aligns across 8 bases. The V gene end was trimmed by 3 bases and the J gene end by 5 bases; junction bases not matched to a gene: 8. The germline V gene encodes CDR1 SGDLS and CDR2 YYNGEE. The CDR3 sequence is 15 residues long. CDR3 in amino acids: CASSARAGAIDTQYF. For the CDR3, the DNA is TGTGCCAGCAGCGCGAGAGCGGGAGCCATAGATACGCAGTATTTT.

V gene TRBV7-6 combines with J gene TRBJ2-1, with 10 bases fitting TRBD2. Germline assignment: CDR1 SGHVS and CDR2 FNYEAQ. This CDR3 has 15 amino acids. V shed 1 base, J shed 5 bases, and the junction held 2 bases outside the gene matches. The CDR3 here is CASSLETSGDNEQFF. In nucleotides, the CDR3 is TGTGCCAGCAGCTTAGAAACTAGCGGGGACAATGAGCAGTTCTTC.

The count of this clone is one. This chain connects TRBV29-1 to TRBJ1-2, with 8 bases that match TRBD1. With 6 bases clipped from V and 2 bases from J, the junction kept 11 bases outside the gene matches. This CDR3 contains 15 residues. Per germline, CDR1 SQVTM and CDR2 ANQGSEA. The CDR3, as DNA: TGCAGCGTAGCGGGACAGGAAATTACAAACTATGGCTACACCTTC. This encodes CSVAGQEITNYGYTF.

The chain has TRBV6-1 and TRBJ1-1; no reliable D call. V was clipped by 0 bases and J by 11 bases, with 13 bases between them. The CDR3 has 13 residues. Germline CDR1 and CDR2: MNHNS and SASEGT. The CDR3 is CASSEATLFGAFF. CDR3 nucleotides: TGTGCCAGCAGTGAAGCTACCCTCTTCGGGGCTTTCTTT.